Listed here is a single T cell receptor (beta chain). Its antigen is undetermined. The entry originates in a study of identical twins. General study results and limits: Twin-shared out-of-frame alpha sequences showed excess low generation probability. Twins shared beta out-of-frame sequences in excess, but this excess was weaker. Donors were not followed over many years; analysis was cross-sectional.

A universal primer site was created by template switching, with the cDNA bearing unique molecular identifiers. One entry per CDR3 protein results from TCRdb running MiXCR on the 5' RACE reads. This sample has roughly 690,000 distinct CDR3 sequences, with 6% to 6.5% found just once. Sample: naive T cells sorted from blood. This sequence was found in a man aged 18 to 29 in good health.

CDR3 coding DNA: TGTGCCAGCAGTTTATTGGGACAGAAGAATGAAAAACTGTTTTTT. It codes for CASSLLGQKNEKLFF. The chain combines TRBV27 with TRBJ1-4, with 7 bases aligning to TRBD1. This CDR3 is 15 amino acids long. Germline lookup yields CDR1 MNHEY and CDR2 SMNVEV (reference sequence). V lost 1 base, J lost 5 bases, and 4 bases stayed unmatched.